These 29 T cell receptor beta chains were all obtained from the same sample, sequenced in a study of PD-1 blockade in classical Hodgkin lymphoma. In every patient, relapse followed autologous stem cell transplantation, while exposure to brentuximab vedotin differed. Method: immunoSEQ multiplex PCR; TCRdb's copy keeps in-frame clones and lacks some. This table has some 58,000 clones, 70% to 90% appearing once. The sample in question was peripheral blood mononuclear cells (PBMCs), obtained before the second cycle of nivolumab. Source of these receptors: a human donor with classical Hodgkin lymphoma.

The chain is built from TRBV5-4 and TRBJ2-1; 9 bases are shared with TRBD1. V was pared by 1 base and J by 7 bases, with 9 bases of the junction left unmatched. CDR1 SGHNT and CDR2 YYREEE come from the germline V gene (reference sequence). The CDR3 spans 16 residues. The CDR3 region is CASSLKRDRAMNEQFF. DNA of the CDR3: TGTGCCAGCAGCTTGAAAAGGGACAGGGCGATGAATGAGCAGTTCTTC.

The J gene is TRBJ1-6, the V gene TRBV18; D remains ambiguous. Trimming pared 3 bases from V and 3 bases from J, leaving 12 bases between. The CDR3 consists of 16 residues. In germline, CDR1 is KGHSH, CDR2 LQKENI. The CDR3 here is CASSPALSGYNSPLHF. CDR3 nucleotide sequence: TGTGCCAGCTCACCTGCTCTCTCGGGCTATAATTCACCCCTCCACTTT.

The V and J genes are TRBV29-1 and TRBJ1-2; D possibly corresponds to TRBD1 (6 bases). V was pared by 4 bases and J by 1 base, with 13 bases between. Germline V gene data show CDR1 as SQVTM and CDR2 as ANQGSEA. The CDR3 spans 14 residues. The CDR3 spells CSVVRDIHNYGYTF. The CDR3 nucleotides are TGCAGCGTTGTCCGGGACATCCATAACTATGGCTACACCTTC.

The rearrangement links TRBV4-2 to TRBJ2-3; the D call may be TRBD1 or TRBD2 (5 bases each). CDR1 and CDR2 from the germline V gene are LGHNA and YNFKEQ. V was cut by 4 bases and J by 6 bases, with 11 bases left in between. This CDR3 is built from 13 residues. In DNA, the CDR3 is TGTGCCAGCAGCCCCCTTTGGGGGGATACGCAGTATTTT. This translates into CASSPLWGDTQYF.

The chain employs TRBV9 and TRBJ2-3, with 7 bases matching TRBD2. The CDR3 contains 14 residues. V lost 4 bases and J lost 4; bases outside the gene matches: 6. Germline V gene lookup returns CDR1 SGDLS and CDR2 YYNGEE. DNA of the CDR3: TGTGCCAGCAGCATCAGACTAGCCCCAGATACGCAGTATTTT. Protein: CASSIRLAPDTQYF.

With regard to this clone: Other nucleotide sequences in the sample specify the same CDR3. The chain combines TRBV5-1 with TRBJ1-1; TRBD1 might be the D (5 bases). The ends were cut back, 3 bases at V and 1 base at J, with 10 bases in the middle. The CDR3 has 14 amino acids. CDR1 and CDR2 (germline): SGHRS, YFSETQ. In DNA form, the CDR3 reads TGCGCCAGCAGCTCCCAGGGAGGGAACACTGAAGCTTTCTTT. Translating gives CASSSQGGNTEAFF.

V usage is TRBV27 and J usage is TRBJ1-6; no reliable D call. Looked up from germline, CDR1 is MNHEY and CDR2 is SMNVEV (reference sequence). With 5 bases removed from V and 0 bases from J, the gap between germline ends came to 11 bases. The CDR3 consists of 16 residues. CDR3 bases: TGTGCCAGCAGTGCCCGCAGTCGCTCCTATAATTCACCCCTCCACTTT. It codes for CASSARSRSYNSPLHF.

A few counts support this clone. The chain employs TRBV28 and TRBJ2-3, with D maybe TRBD1 (6 bases). Trimming removed 5 bases at V and 1 base at J, with 10 bases between. Germline V CDR1 and CDR2: MDHEN, SYDVKM. The CDR3 runs 14 residues. The DNA of the CDR3 is TGTGCCAGCAGTACAGGGCTAGGCACAGATACGCAGTATTTT. As protein: CASSTGLGTDTQYF.

The genes are TRBV5-1 and TRBJ2-2, with a possible D match to TRBD1 (6 bases). V lost 4 bases and J lost 4, with 8 bases in between. From germline, CDR1 is SGHRS and CDR2 YFSETQ. The CDR3 runs 13 residues. The CDR3 protein is CASSRQVTGELFF. The DNA for the CDR3 is TGCGCCAGCAGCCGACAGGTCACCGGGGAGCTGTTTTTT.

This chain links TRBV11-2 with TRBJ2-1, with D unclear. Trimming cost V 6 bases and J 3 bases, with 12 bases left between them. Germline V gene data show CDR1 as SGHAT and CDR2 as FQNNGV. CDR3 length: 14 residues. In nucleotides, the CDR3 is TGTGCCAGCAGTTATGGACGGCTCTACAATGAGCAGTTCTTC. Encoded protein: CASSYGRLYNEQFF.

The rearrangement uses TRBV5-1 and TRBJ1-2, with TRBD1 identical over 7 bases. V shed 4 bases and J 3 bases; nucleotides not matched to a gene: 3. CDR1 is SGHRS and CDR2 is YFSETQ in the germline V gene. The CDR3 is 13 residues long. The DNA of the CDR3 is TGCGCCAGCAGCCTCCAGGGGGACTATGGCTACACCTTC. It codes for CASSLQGDYGYTF.

This chain's CDR3 is CASSLAGDRKNIQYF. In DNA, the CDR3 is TGCGCCAGCAGCTTGGCCGGGGACAGAAAAAACATTCAGTACTTC. The rearrangement links TRBV5-1 to TRBJ2-4; 7 bases match TRBD1. Germline CDR1 SGHRS, CDR2 YFSETQ. The CDR3 loop spans 15 amino acids. The V segment lost 0 bases and the J segment 4 bases; nucleotides outside the gene matches: 4. Full variable domain (rest looked up from reference TRBV5-1 and TRBJ2-4): KAGVTQTPRYLIKTRGQQVTLSCSPISGHRSVSWYQQTPGQGLQFLFEYFSETQRNKGNFPGRFSGRQFSNSRSEMNVSTLELGDSALYLCASSLAGDRKNIQYFGAGTRLSVL.

The DNA of the CDR3 is TGCGCCAGCAGCTTGGTCGGCAGGGGGATACAAGAGACCCAGTACTTC. This encodes CASSLVGRGIQETQYF. V is TRBV5-1 and J is TRBJ2-5; TRBD1 matches 7 bases. The CDR3 loop spans 16 amino acids. Germline values: CDR1 SGHRS, CDR2 YFSETQ. The trim removed 0 bases at V and 2 bases at J, leaving 7 bases unmatched.

This clone was recorded only once. The chain uses TRBV6-5 and TRBJ1-2; D is ambiguous. Trimming shortened V by 11 bases and J by 5 bases, and 24 bases separated the two germline ends. This CDR3 has 15 residues. CDR1 and CDR2 (germline): MNHEY, SVGAGI. In nucleotides, the CDR3 is TGTGCCGCGTCTGCTTCCGATGCAGATGGATATGGCTACACCTTC. Protein product: CAASASDADGYGYTF.

This chain connects TRBV7-8 to TRBJ1-3; D ambiguous. The CDR3 sequence is 14 residues long. V lost 2 bases and J lost 11, with 16 bases in between. Looked up from germline, CDR1 is SGHVS and CDR2 is FQNEAQ. CDR3 sequence reads: CASSLFPPGGPIYF. CDR3 coding DNA: TGTGCCAGCAGCTTATTTCCCCCCGGCGGTCCCATATATTTT.

The V call is TRBV14, the J call TRBJ2-7; the match to TRBD1 covers 7 bases. CDR1 and CDR2 (germline): SGHDN, FVKESK. This CDR3 region has 16 residues. The V gene end was trimmed by 2 bases and the J gene end by 2 bases; junction bases not matched to a gene: 9. The CDR3 sequence: CASSQYWDSSAYEQYF. The CDR3 DNA follows: TGTGCCAGCAGCCAATACTGGGACAGCAGCGCCTACGAGCAGTACTTC.

V and J are TRBV6-5 and TRBJ1-2; 7 nucleotides agree with TRBD1. V was clipped by 6 bases and J by 8 bases; unmatched bases: 12. The CDR3 is 14 amino acids. CDR1 and CDR2 from the germline V gene are MNHEY and SVGAGI. This chain's CDR3 is CASRALTGQGGYTF. As DNA, the CDR3 is TGTGCCAGCAGGGCCCTGACAGGGCAGGGGGGCTACACCTTC.

The CDR3 DNA reads as TGCGCCAGCGGGACAGGGGATTCACCCCTCCACTTT. It is translated as CASGTGDSPLHF. J is TRBJ1-6 and V is TRBV5-1, with 10 nucleotides matching TRBD1. CDR3 size: 12 residues. Germline CDR1 is SGHRS and CDR2 is YFSETQ. Germline trimming cut 7 bases from V and 8 bases from J; bases unmatched to any gene: 0.

This chain uses TRBV7-9 with TRBJ2-3; 7 nucleotides agree with TRBD2. The CDR3 totals 13 residues. V lost 6 bases to trimming and J lost 6 bases; unmatched junction nucleotides: 6. CDR1 is SEHNR and CDR2 is FQNEAQ in the germline V gene (reference sequence). The CDR3 nucleotides are TGTGCCAGCAGTTTCACTAGCGCTGATACGCAGTATTTT. Its translation: CASSFTSADTQYF.

The chain employs TRBV9 and TRBJ2-1; 9 bases are shared with TRBD1. V shed 4 bases, J shed 7 bases, and the junction held 9 bases outside the gene matches. The CDR3 covers 15 residues. Germline V gives CDR1 SGDLS, CDR2 YYNGEE. Here the CDR3 DNA reads TGTGCCAGCAGCACCGGGACAGGGCAAGTAAATGAGCAGTTCTTC. Translated, it gives CASSTGTGQVNEQFF.

The rearrangement links TRBV7-9 to TRBJ2-3, with D perhaps matching TRBD1 or TRBD2 (5 bases each). Looked up from germline, CDR1 is SEHNR and CDR2 is FQNEAQ (reference sequence). The V end was cut by 3 bases, the J end by 0 bases, with 10 bases between. This CDR3 is built from 15 residues. This CDR3 is CASSFGTSSTDTQYF. The DNA for the CDR3 is TGTGCCAGCAGCTTCGGGACCTCCAGCACAGATACGCAGTATTTT.

This clone was seen a few times. V is TRBV10-2 and J is TRBJ2-6, with 8 bases lining up with TRBD1. CDR3 length: 17 residues. Per germline, CDR1 WSHSY and CDR2 SAAADI. With 3 bases clipped from V and 3 bases from J, the junction kept 7 bases outside the gene matches. The CDR3 is CASSDRTGLSGANVLTF. The DNA of the CDR3 is TGCGCCAGCAGTGATAGGACAGGGTTAAGTGGGGCCAACGTCCTGACTTTC.

The gene calls are TRBV6-5 and TRBJ1-4; weak D call: TRBD1 (6 bases). The germline V gene has CDR1 MNHEY and CDR2 SVGAGI. Trimming cost V 4 bases and J 2 bases, with 11 bases left between them. This CDR3 comprises 15 residues. In DNA, the CDR3 is TGTGCCAGCAGTTCCTCAGGGGTGACTAATGAAAAACTGTTTTTT. Encoded protein: CASSSSGVTNEKLFF.

This clone was found once. V is TRBV28 and J is TRBJ1-1; D possibly corresponds to TRBD1 (5 bases). CDR1 MDHEN and CDR2 SYDVKM come from the germline V gene. The V end lost 2 bases, the J end lost 4 bases, and 11 bases lay between the germline ends. There are 14 residues in the CDR3. CDR3 region: CASSLRGLRTEAFF. In nucleotides, the CDR3 is TGTGCCAGCAGTTTAAGGGGCCTCCGCACTGAAGCTTTCTTT.

This chain connects TRBV7-9 to TRBJ1-1; D is uncertain. V was trimmed by 2 bases and J by 0 bases, leaving 7 bases between them. This CDR3 has 14 residues. The germline V gene encodes CDR1 SEHNR and CDR2 FQNEAQ (reference sequence). CDR3 in DNA: TGTGCCAGCAGCTTAATCCGGCTGAACACTGAAGCTTTCTTT. It specifies CASSLIRLNTEAFF.

The rearrangement joins TRBV14 to TRBJ1-1; 7 nucleotides line up with TRBD1. Germline lookup yields CDR1 SGHDN and CDR2 FVKESK. J was trimmed by 11 bases and V by 4 bases; bases with no gene match: 10. The CDR3 sequence is 13 residues long. The CDR3 protein is CASSRKGGGWAFF. CDR3 DNA: TGTGCCAGCAGCCGAAAGGGAGGGGGCTGGGCTTTCTTT.

This clone appeared a single time. DNA of the CDR3: TGCGCCAGCAGCCAAGAATTAAGATACGAGCAGTACTTC. It is translated as CASSQELRYEQYF. The chain links TRBV4-1 to TRBJ2-7, with no clear D. The V gene lost 0 bases and the J gene lost 4 bases, with 7 bases spanning the gap. This CDR3 contains 13 residues. Germline lookup yields CDR1 MGHRA and CDR2 YSYEKL.

V and J are TRBV6-5 and TRBJ1-4; the D is unclear. The V gene's germline CDR1 is MNHEY and CDR2 SVGAGI. This CDR3 contains 14 residues. Between the trimmed V and J ends, which lost 6 bases and 4 bases, there was a span of 12 bases. The CDR3 loop is CASRNSFGNEKLFF. CDR3 nucleotide sequence: TGTGCCAGCAGGAATTCTTTTGGTAATGAAAAACTGTTTTTT.

The CDR3: CASSDFYGYTF. The CDR3, as DNA: TGTGCCAGCAGTGACTTCTATGGCTACACCTTC. The chain uses TRBV6-4 and TRBJ1-2; D remains ambiguous. Germline V gives CDR1 MRHNA, CDR2 SNTAGT. V shed 1 base and J shed 4 bases, with 1 base lying between them. There are 11 residues in the CDR3.